What follows are 25 T cell receptor beta chains derived from one specimen sequenced in a study of CD8 T cells in Susac syndrome. cDNA came from about 0.5 to 1 ug RNA primed by random hexamers. TCRdb independently ran MiXCR on the immunoSEQ multiplex PCR reads; one entry per CDR3 protein. The repertoire holds 200,000 to 250,000 distinct CDR3 sequences, with approximately 95% as singletons. The sequencing input was CD4+ T cells from PBMCs. The receptors were sampled from a human donor with multiple sclerosis.

J is TRBJ2-5 and V is TRBV18, with 7 bases aligning to TRBD1. The CDR3 is 14 amino acids. Germline V gene sequence: CDR1 KGHSH, CDR2 LQKENI. Germline trimming cut 1 base from V and 4 bases from J; bases unmatched to any gene: 3. This chain's CDR3 is CASSPQTGSETQYF. The DNA of the CDR3 is TGTGCCAGCTCACCACAGACAGGGTCAGAGACCCAGTACTTC. Filled out from reference TRBV18 and TRBJ2-5, the complete variable domain reads NAGVMQNPRHLVRRRGQEARLRCSPMKGHSHVYWYRQLPEEGLKFMVYLQKENIIDESGMPKERFSAEFPKEGPSILRIQQVVRGDSAAYFCASSPQTGSETQYFGPGTRLLVL.

The V call is TRBV6-4, the J call TRBJ2-2; D remains unclear. Germline lookup yields CDR1 MRHNA and CDR2 SNTAGT. Trimming left V 9 bases short and J 0 bases short, with 11 bases between. The CDR3 is made up of 14 amino acids. The CDR3 region has the DNA TGTGCCAGTCGTCTTTTCGCGAACACCGGGGAGCTGTTTTTT. It encodes CASRLFANTGELFF.

V usage is TRBV30 and J usage is TRBJ1-1; D is possibly TRBD1 (6 bases). This CDR3 spans 16 amino acids. Trimming pared 2 bases from V and 6 bases from J, leaving 22 bases between. Germline V lookup: CDR1 GTSNPN, CDR2 SVGIG (reference sequence). The CDR3 region has the DNA TGTGCCTGGAGTTGGGGGGCGCTTGGTGGTCCCGCTGAAGCTTTCTTT. Residues: CAWSWGALGGPAEAFF.

This chain connects TRBV25-1 to TRBJ1-1, with D maybe TRBD1 (5 bases). This CDR3 comprises 15 residues. Germline V gene sequence: CDR1 MGHDK, CDR2 SYGVNS. V lost 1 base and J lost 7, with 16 bases in between. CDR3 in DNA: TGTGCCAGCAGTGAATTAGGGACGGGCGGGGGTGAAGCTTTCTTT. Amino acid sequence: CASSELGTGGGEAFF.

This clonotype appeared a single time. This rearrangement joins TRBV29-1 to TRBJ2-7; possible D gene TRBD2, 6 bases. Germline V lookup: CDR1 SQVTM, CDR2 ANQGSEA. Trimming removed 7 bases at V and 6 bases at J, with 16 bases between. The CDR3 totals 12 residues. The CDR3 sequence is CSAGTGLGEQYV. The DNA of the CDR3 is TGCAGCGCCGGGACTGGCCTAGGCGAGCAGTACGTC.

The chain has TRBV5-1 and TRBJ2-7; either TRBD1 or TRBD2 may supply D (6 bases each). Per germline, CDR1 SGHRS and CDR2 YFSETQ. The length of the CDR3 is 15 residues. The ends were cut back, 0 bases at V and 7 bases at J, with 17 bases in the middle. In nucleotides, the CDR3 is TGCGCCAGCAGCTTGGGAGGGCCGGAGGGGGTTGAGCAGTACGTC. Translating gives CASSLGGPEGVEQYV.

In nucleotides, the CDR3 is TGCAGTGCTAGGCTAACAGCCTTGCGCGGGGTGTACTTC. Its translation is CSARLTALRGVYF. The chain employs TRBV20-1 and TRBJ2-7; D might be TRBD2 (6 bases). Per the germline V gene, CDR1 is DFQATT and CDR2 is SNEGSKA (reference sequence). Trimming shortened V by 3 bases and J by 12 bases, and 21 bases separated the two germline ends. The CDR3 length is 13 residues.

CDR3 sequence (DNA): TGTGCCAGCAGCTTAGTTATGGGGCCCGGGGAGCTGTTTTTT. Its protein is CASSLVMGPGELFF. The gene calls are TRBV7-8 and TRBJ2-2, with D possibly being TRBD1 (5 bases). The CDR3 extends over 14 amino acids. In germline, CDR1 is SGHVS, CDR2 FQNEAQ. The V gene lost 1 base and the J gene lost 6 bases, with 9 bases spanning the gap.

The chain links TRBV29-1 to TRBJ1-5; no definite D call. The V gene lost 4 bases and the J gene lost 0 bases, with 7 bases spanning the gap. This CDR3 is built from 13 residues. Germline V CDR1 and CDR2: SQVTM, ANQGSEA. The CDR3 DNA is TGCAGCGTTGTGGCGGGTAGCAATCAGCCCCAGCATTTT. This encodes CSVVAGSNQPQHF.

The chain uses TRBV20-1 and TRBJ2-1, with 7 bases identical to TRBD2. The junction had 5 bases not matched to a gene; V was cut back by 5 bases and J by 4 bases. CDR3 length: 13 residues. Germline lookup yields CDR1 DFQATT and CDR2 SNEGSKA (reference sequence). Written as DNA, the CDR3 is TGCAGTGCTGAACCAGCGGGGTACAATGAGCAGTTCTTC. Protein product: CSAEPAGYNEQFF.

This clonotype was detected only once. This rearrangement joins TRBV18 to TRBJ2-7; D gene ambiguous. Germline V gene data show CDR1 as KGHSH and CDR2 as LQKENI. This CDR3 is 13 amino acids long. Between the trimmed V and J ends, which lost 3 bases and 5 bases, there was a span of 11 bases. CDR3 amino acids: CASSPGHDNEQYF. The DNA for the CDR3 is TGTGCCAGCTCACCGGGCCACGACAACGAGCAGTACTTC.

This chain joins TRBV7-9 and TRBJ2-3; a weak D match, TRBD2 (5 bases). Germline V lookup: CDR1 SEHNR, CDR2 FQNEAQ (reference sequence). The CDR3 is 12 residues long. V lost 5 bases and J lost 3, with 6 bases in between. DNA for the CDR3: TGTGCCAGCAGCGAGCGGACAGATACGCAGTATTTT. It codes for CASSERTDTQYF.

The genes are TRBV30 and TRBJ1-2, with TRBD1 matching over 7 bases. Germline V gives CDR1 GTSNPN, CDR2 SVGIG (reference sequence). V lost 0 bases, J lost 6 bases, and 7 bases stayed unmatched. The CDR3 runs to 14 residues. CDR3 loop: CAWSVQGGVDGYTF. The CDR3, as DNA: TGTGCCTGGAGTGTACAAGGGGGCGTCGATGGCTACACCTTC. The full variable domain, in which reference TRBV30 and TRBJ1-2 provide the parts outside the CDR3, is SQTIHQWPATLVQPVGSPLSLECTVEGTSNPNLYWYRQAAGRGLQLLFYSVGIGQISSEVPQNLSASRPQDRQFILSSKKLLLSDSGFYLCAWSVQGGVDGYTFGSGTRLTVV.

The chain employs TRBV12-3 or TRBV12-4 and TRBJ2-7, with D perhaps matching TRBD1 (5 bases). This CDR3 has 14 residues. The V and J ends lost 6 bases and 3 bases respectively, with 15 bases between them. The CDR3 reads CASSRQQGIYEQYF. Here the CDR3 DNA reads TGTGCCAGCAGCCGTCAGCAGGGTATCTACGAGCAGTACTTC.

J is TRBJ2-7 and V is TRBV3-1; the match to TRBD2 covers 14 bases. Trimming at V came to 4 bases and at J to 2 bases, leaving 4 bases not matched to a gene. CDR1 is LGHDT, CDR2 YNNKEL, per germline (reference sequence). The CDR3 has 16 amino acids. CDR3 in DNA: TGTGCCAGCAGCCCCGGACTAGCGGGGGGAACCTACGAGCAGTACGTC. Protein sequence: CASSPGLAGGTYEQYV.

V and J are TRBV5-1 and TRBJ2-3, with D perhaps being TRBD1 or TRBD2 (5 bases each). The V and J ends lost 0 bases and 2 bases respectively, with 13 bases between them. CDR1 is SGHRS and CDR2 is YFSETQ in the germline V gene. The CDR3 consists of 16 residues. CDR3 sequence (DNA): TGCGCCAGCAGCTTGGAGGGGAGTCGGACCACAGATACGCAGTATTTT. Translation gives CASSLEGSRTTDTQYF.

The rearrangement uses TRBV4-2 and TRBJ1-2, with 10 bases fitting TRBD1. Germline CDR1 LGHNA, CDR2 YNFKEQ. CDR3 size: 16 residues. Unmatched junction bases numbered 10, after V lost 7 bases and J lost 2 bases. In nucleotides, the CDR3 is TGTGCCAGCACCCAGACAGGGGGCGCCGGCAACTATGGCTACACCTTC. Protein sequence: CASTQTGGAGNYGYTF.

This sequence joins TRBV15 and TRBJ2-7, with D possibly being TRBD1 (6 bases). This CDR3 region has 14 residues. Germline CDR1 and CDR2: LNHNV and YYDKDF (reference sequence). V lost 0 bases, J lost 5 bases, and 11 bases lay in between. In nucleotides, the CDR3 is TGTGCCACCAGCAGAGATAAACAGGGACACGAGCAGTACTTC. Protein sequence: CATSRDKQGHEQYF.

This clonotype was detected only once. The chain recombines TRBV6-1 with TRBJ2-1; the D is unclear. The V gene lost 5 bases and the J gene lost 7 bases, with 24 bases spanning the gap. CDR1 is MNHNS, CDR2 SASEGT, per germline. The length of the CDR3 is 17 residues. The CDR3 DNA sequence: TGTGCCAGCAGTCGCGGCCTTGCCGGTATGGTCGGGAATGAGCAGTTCTTC. Its protein is CASSRGLAGMVGNEQFF.

The count of this clonotype is one. The chain couples TRBV3-1 to TRBJ1-2; no firm D call. The CDR3 spans 14 residues. The ends were cut back, 0 bases at V and 0 bases at J, with 5 bases in the middle. Germline V gene lookup returns CDR1 LGHDT and CDR2 YNNKEL (reference sequence). CDR3 sequence (DNA): TGTGCCAGCAGCCAAGACTCTTCTAACTATGGCTACACCTTC. Residues: CASSQDSSNYGYTF.

The chain recombines TRBV12-3 or TRBV12-4 with TRBJ2-7; 9 nucleotides match TRBD2. J lost 2 bases, V lost 2 bases, and 1 base had no gene match. CDR3 length: 14 residues. This chain's CDR3 is CASSLSSGAYEQYV. Here the CDR3 DNA reads TGTGCCAGCAGTTTATCTAGCGGGGCCTACGAGCAGTACGTC.

The V gene is TRBV9, the J gene TRBJ2-5; D tentatively fits TRBD1 or TRBD2 (6 bases each). V was clipped by 0 bases and J by 1 base, with 13 bases between them. The length of the CDR3 is 16 residues. The germline V gene encodes CDR1 SGDLS and CDR2 YYNGEE. CDR3 bases: TGTGCCAGCAGCGTAGAGAGGGGGGCGGGCCAAGAGACCCAGTACTTC. This codes for CASSVERGAGQETQYF.

This chain uses TRBV9 with TRBJ2-2, with D uncertain. CDR1 is SGDLS and CDR2 is YYNGEE in the germline V gene. This CDR3 has 15 residues. V lost 0 bases, J lost 7 bases, and 13 bases lay in between. CDR3 nucleotides: TGTGCCAGCAGCGTAGCGCTAGGGTTCAGCGGGGAGCTGTTTTTT. Amino acid sequence: CASSVALGFSGELFF. Full variable domain (remainder filled in from reference TRBV9 and TRBJ2-2): DSGVTQTPKHLITATGQRVTLRCSPRSGDLSVYWYQQSLDQGLQFLIQYYNGEERAKGNILERFSAQQFPDLHSELNLSSLELGDSALYFCASSVALGFSGELFFGEGSRLTVL.

This sequence joins TRBV29-1 and TRBJ1-1; D possibly corresponds to TRBD1 (6 bases). Germline V lookup: CDR1 SQVTM, CDR2 ANQGSEA. The CDR3 is 14 residues long. Trimming took off 3 bases at V and 0 bases at J, with 11 bases between the two ends. CDR3 protein: CSVDGGSMNTEAFF. The CDR3 bases are TGCAGCGTTGACGGGGGCAGCATGAACACTGAAGCTTTCTTT. Combining the CDR3 with reference TRBV29-1 and TRBJ1-1 gives the whole variable domain SAVISQKPSRDICQRGTSLTIQCQVDSQVTMMFWYRQQPGQSLTLIATANQGSEATYESGFVIDKFPISRPNLTFSTLTVSNMSPEDSSIYLCSVDGGSMNTEAFFGQGTRLTVV.

The chain recombines TRBV30 with TRBJ2-5, with a tentative D call TRBD1 (5 bases). Germline CDR1 is GTSNPN and CDR2 is SVGIG (reference sequence). This CDR3 contains 13 residues. V was pared by 1 base and J by 1 base, with 7 bases between. The CDR3 sequence is CAWSDRPQETQYF. The CDR3, as DNA: TGTGCCTGGAGTGACAGGCCCCAAGAGACCCAGTACTTC. The whole variable domain, remainder taken from reference TRBV30 and TRBJ2-5, is SQTIHQWPATLVQPVGSPLSLECTVEGTSNPNLYWYRQAAGRGLQLLFYSVGIGQISSEVPQNLSASRPQDRQFILSSKKLLLSDSGFYLCAWSDRPQETQYFGPGTRLLVL.